The 20 T cell receptor beta chains in this list originate from one sample, sequenced in a study of blood T cells in healthy people across ages. Using a J-beta primer mix together with a sample-barcoded 5' primer, a second PCR was run for about 6 to 12 cycles. TCRdb itself ran the 5' RACE reads through MiXCR, one entry per CDR3 protein. Altogether 800,000 to 950,000 distinct CDR3 sequences are present, roughly 43% being singletons, with the ten largest covering over 10%. The sample comprised blood. All receptors derive from a man younger than 45 in good health.

This clonotype showed up just a few times. The chain couples TRBV10-3 to TRBJ2-1; D possibly corresponds to TRBD2 (5 bases). CDR1 ENHRY and CDR2 SYGVKD come from the germline V gene. Trimming removed 0 bases from V and 8 bases from J, with 14 bases in between. This CDR3 has 15 residues. CDR3 sequence reads: CAISESSVGIDEQFF. The CDR3 bases are TGTGCCATCAGTGAGTCTAGCGTGGGAATAGATGAGCAGTTCTTC.

This clonotype was counted a few times. This rearrangement joins TRBV4-1 to TRBJ2-4; either TRBD1 or TRBD2 may supply D (5 bases each). Germline lookup yields CDR1 MGHRA and CDR2 YSYEKL. V shed 0 bases and J shed 8 bases, with 11 bases lying between them. This CDR3 comprises 14 residues. The CDR3 protein is CASSQESGTDIQYF. CDR3 sequence (DNA): TGCGCCAGCAGCCAAGAATCAGGGACGGACATTCAGTACTTC.

The V gene is TRBV30, the J gene TRBJ1-4; unclear D gene. V lost 3 bases, J lost 1 base, and 12 bases lay in between. Germline assignment: CDR1 GTSNPN and CDR2 SVGIG (reference sequence). The CDR3 consists of 15 residues. The CDR3: CAWSVWAKTNEKLFF. Written as DNA, the CDR3 is TGTGCCTGGAGCGTCTGGGCTAAAACTAATGAAAAACTGTTTTTT.

V is TRBV6-2 or TRBV6-3 and J is TRBJ1-1; TRBD1 might be the D (6 bases). CDR3 size: 12 residues. Germline loops: CDR1 MNHEY, CDR2 SVGEGT. V was shortened by 7 bases and J by 11 bases, with 17 bases between the two germline ends. CDR3 residues: CASTPGVGAAFF. The CDR3 region has the DNA TGTGCCAGCACGCCAGGGGTCGGGGCGGCTTTCTTT.

V usage is TRBV5-1 and J usage is TRBJ2-7, with D perhaps matching TRBD1 (5 bases). Deletions cut 4 bases from V and 0 bases from J, with 14 bases between. The V gene's germline CDR1 is SGHRS and CDR2 YFSETQ. The CDR3 sequence is 15 residues long. Here the CDR3 reads CASSPTAQGSYEQYF. The CDR3 region has the DNA TGCGCCAGCAGCCCGACAGCCCAAGGCTCCTACGAGCAGTACTTC.

This clonotype was counted at least ten times. The chain has TRBV15 and TRBJ2-7, with 13 bases that match TRBD2. Germline-derived CDR1 and CDR2 are LNHNV and YYDKDF (reference sequence). After removal of 5 bases from V and 4 bases from J, the junction contained 5 bases not matched to a gene. The CDR3 extends over 15 amino acids. CDR3 nucleotide sequence: TGTGCCACCAGCTTGAGGACTAGCGGGGGTTACGAGCAGTACTTC. This encodes CATSLRTSGGYEQYF.

This clonotype was found many times. A read error is possible here, since a much larger clone lies one base away. V gene TRBV27 combines with J gene TRBJ2-7; D unresolved. The CDR3 spans 11 residues. V dropped 3 bases and J dropped 7 bases, with 7 bases sitting between them. In germline, CDR1 is MNHEY, CDR2 SMNVEV (reference sequence). The DNA for the CDR3 is TGTGCCAGCAGTTTGTACAATGAGCAGTACTTC. It specifies CASSLYNEQYF.

This chain uses TRBV18 with TRBJ1-2; D is uncertain. CDR1 and CDR2 from the germline V gene are KGHSH and LQKENI. V lost 4 bases and J 6 bases, leaving 12 bases between the germline ends. CDR3 size: 13 residues. The chain's CDR3 is CASSRIGENGYTF. The CDR3, as DNA: TGTGCCAGCTCACGGATCGGGGAAAATGGCTACACCTTC. Looking up the rest from reference TRBV18 and TRBJ1-2 gives the full variable domain: NAGVMQNPRHLVRRRGQEARLRCSPMKGHSHVYWYRQLPEEGLKFMVYLQKENIIDESGMPKERFSAEFPKEGPSILRIQQVVRGDSAAYFCASSRIGENGYTFGSGTRLTVV.

The chain combines TRBV7-2 with TRBJ2-3; D remains ambiguous. The CDR3 is made up of 12 amino acids. Germline V lookup: CDR1 SGHTA, CDR2 FQGNSA. The ends were cut back, 4 bases at V and 5 bases at J, with 7 bases in the middle. CDR3 coding DNA: TGTGCCAGCAGCTCATTCAGAGATACGCAGTATTTT. Encoded protein: CASSSFRDTQYF.

This chain joins TRBV24-1 and TRBJ2-1; D is unresolved. Germline V lookup: CDR1 KGHDR, CDR2 SFDVKD. This CDR3 comprises 15 residues. V was trimmed by 2 bases and J by 3 bases, leaving 10 bases between them. In DNA, the CDR3 is TGTGCCACCAGTGATTCGGCCAGTTTCTACAATGAGCAGTTCTTC. As protein: CATSDSASFYNEQFF.

The chain combines TRBV25-1 with TRBJ2-5; D gene uncertain. Trimming took 6 bases from V and 4 from J, leaving 9 bases between them. CDR3 length: 12 amino acids. Germline loops: CDR1 MGHDK, CDR2 SYGVNS. Written as DNA, the CDR3 is TGTGCCAGCAGCGCCGGCCTAGAGACCCAGTACTTC. It codes for CASSAGLETQYF.

This chain connects TRBV28 to TRBJ2-2; either TRBD1 or TRBD2 may supply D (5 bases each). V was clipped by 3 bases and J by 3 bases, with 8 bases between them. Germline CDR1 MDHEN, CDR2 SYDVKM. The CDR3 totals 14 residues. The CDR3 DNA is TGTGCCAGCAGTTTGGGACCCTACACCGGGGAGCTGTTTTTT. It is translated as CASSLGPYTGELFF. The variable domain in full, with the rest retrieved from reference TRBV28 and TRBJ2-2, is DVKVTQSSRYLVKRTGEKVFLECVQDMDHENMFWYRQDPGLGLRLIYFSYDVKMKEKGDIPEGYSVSREKKERFSLILESASTNQTSMYLCASSLGPYTGELFFGEGSRLTVL.

This clonotype came up a few times. This chain connects TRBV6-5 to TRBJ1-2, with 7 bases identical to TRBD1. V was pared by 4 bases and J by 6 bases, with 8 bases of the junction left unmatched. Germline assignment: CDR1 MNHEY and CDR2 SVGAGI. The CDR3 has 14 amino acids. The CDR3 reads CASSSPGGMDGYTF. CDR3 DNA sequence: TGTGCCAGCAGTTCTCCAGGGGGAATGGATGGCTACACCTTC.

This chain links TRBV7-2 with TRBJ2-7; no reliable D call. Germline V gene lookup returns CDR1 SGHTA and CDR2 FQGNSA. The CDR3 is 13 residues long. With 4 bases removed from V and 5 bases from J, the gap between germline ends came to 12 bases. The CDR3 is CASSSALGNEQYF. CDR3 DNA sequence: TGTGCCAGCAGCTCCGCCTTGGGAAACGAGCAGTACTTC. The whole variable domain, remainder taken from reference TRBV7-2 and TRBJ2-7, is GAGVSQSPSNKVTEKGKDVELRCDPISGHTALYWYRQSLGQGLEFLIYFQGNSAPDKSGLPSDRFSAERTGGSVSTLTIQRTQQEDSAVYLCASSSALGNEQYFGPGTRLTVT.

In the case of this clonotype: A read error may produce the germline difference seen at one junction end. J is TRBJ2-7 and V is TRBV7-7; tentatively, D is TRBD2 (7 bases). The J call may be mistaken, given a closer DNA end match to TRBJ2-5. The CDR3 contains 17 residues. Germline V gives CDR1 SSHAT, CDR2 FNYEAQ (reference sequence). CDR3 sequence (DNA): TGTGCTAGCAGCTTAGACGGAGTGAGGGGGGGCGAACAGACCCAGTACTTC. This translates into CASSLDGVRGGEQTQYF.

The chain links TRBV20-1 to TRBJ2-3, with unresolved D. V was clipped by 7 bases and J by 1 base, with 12 bases between them. The CDR3 is 13 amino acids. CDR1 is DFQATT, CDR2 SNEGSKA, per germline (reference sequence). The CDR3 region has the DNA TGCAGTGAGAAGGCAGGCGGCACAGATACGCAGTATTTT. The encoded protein is CSEKAGGTDTQYF.

This clonotype was seen a single time. This clone may be a read error of a much larger clone one base away. The V and J genes are TRBV3-1 and TRBJ2-5; D assignment may be TRBD1 or TRBD2 (5 bases each). V was cut by 4 bases and J by 5 bases, with 14 bases left in between. This CDR3 has 14 residues. Germline CDR1 is LGHDT and CDR2 is YNNKEL (reference sequence). This chain's CDR3 is CASSPAGARETQYF. CDR3 bases: TGTGCCAGCAGCCCTGCCGGGGCCCGGGAGACCCAGTACTTC.

The chain uses TRBV28 and TRBJ2-3; the match to TRBD2 covers 7 bases. The CDR3 contains 15 residues. V lost 7 bases and J lost 0; bases outside the gene matches: 7. The germline CDR1 and CDR2 sequences are MDHEN and SYDVKM. The DNA of the CDR3 is TGTGCCAGCATCCAGGGAGCGGGGAGCACAGATACGCAGTATTTT. Its translation is CASIQGAGSTDTQYF.

The chain combines TRBV3-1 with TRBJ2-7; a weak D match, TRBD1 (6 bases). Gene TRBJ2-5 matches the end of the DNA better, so the J call may be wrong. The CDR3 loop spans 14 amino acids. CDR1 and CDR2 (germline): LGHDT, YNNKEL (reference sequence). DNA of the CDR3: TGTGCCAGCAGCCCCTGGGGACATTCAGAGACCCAGTACTTC. It specifies CASSPWGHSETQYF.

The DNA of the CDR3 is TGCGCCAGCAGCCAAGATCCGGGGGAGACCCAGTACTTC. As protein: CASSQDPGETQYF. The chain joins TRBV4-1 to TRBJ2-5; TRBD2 might be the D (5 bases). V was cut by 0 bases and J by 5 bases, with 7 bases left in between. Germline CDR1 is MGHRA and CDR2 is YSYEKL. The CDR3 totals 13 residues.